This TCR beta chain derives from a study of regulatory T cells in long-lasting Graves disease. Study conclusions and caveats: It is possible that accuracy was reduced by the small size of the sample. When disease was persistent, TRBV28, TRBJ1-2 and TRBJ2-5 were the favored segments.

Sequencing libraries for TCR beta were prepared with iRepertoire HTBI primers and Arm-PCR of CDR3 regions. MiXCR, run by TCRdb on the multiplex PCR reads, gives a single entry per CDR3 protein. The table has roughly 610,000 distinct CDR3 sequences, about 16% seen once; the top ten hold 9.5% to 15%. On this clonotype: Its antigen is not identified.

Time point described: newly diagnosed GD, antithyroid drugs for less than 3 months. The TCR library was made from RNA extracted from PBMCs. The CDR3 runs to 13 residues. J was trimmed by 5 bases and V by 2 bases; bases with no gene match: 3. The germline gives CDR1 MDHEN, CDR2 SYDVKM. These data also featured in a second study, about T cells in Graves' hyperthyroidism and ophthalmopathy. That report notes: Blood also held most thyroid clonotypes expanded beyond 0.001. Ophthalmopathy prediction by the model preceded onset by a median 6.5 months.

The specimen comprised peripheral blood mononuclear cells (PBMCs), sampled at new diagnosis, from a patient treated with antithyroid drugs. This chain joins TRBV28 and TRBJ2-7; 7 nucleotides agree with TRBD1. The TCR originated in a man younger than 35 with Graves disease. The CDR3 here is CASSLPQGDEQYF. CDR3 nucleotide sequence: TGTGCCAGCAGTTTACCGCAGGGGGACGAGCAGTACTTC.